These T cell receptor beta chains were read from a single sample in a study of human T cells and chemical hapten exposure. TCRdb independently ran MiXCR on the RACE reads; one entry per CDR3 protein. Of 130,000 or so distinct CDR3 sequences listed, roughly 12% are singletons. The source material was whole blood, sampled in connection with sensitization to the hapten diphenylcyclopropenone (DPC). The receptors shown here come from a woman in her forties or fifties with alopecia areata. Some clones in this sample may be carry-over from other donors' samples. CDR3s include the opening cysteine and the closing phenylalanine or tryptophan. Each record gives: V gene, J gene, D gene, clone size, CDR3 protein. D genes are given only for firm matches. The size of a clone is reported for some rows only, either as once, few or many, or as a class for expanded clones.

V gene: TRBV12-3/TRBV12-4
J gene: TRBJ2-2
D gene: -
clone size: many
CDR3 protein: CASSFGGELFF

V gene: TRBV18
J gene: TRBJ2-2
D gene: -
clone size: -
CDR3 protein: CASSPLGDNTGELFF

V gene: TRBV6-5
J gene: TRBJ1-1
D gene: -
clone size: many
CDR3 protein: CASSYPLRGEAFF

V gene: TRBV2
J gene: TRBJ1-1
D gene: -
clone size: few
CDR3 protein: CASSAGGLDTEAFF

V gene: TRBV28
J gene: TRBJ1-1
D gene: -
clone size: -
CDR3 protein: CASDPGVGEAFF

V gene: TRBV12-5
J gene: TRBJ1-5
D gene: -
clone size: -
CDR3 protein: CASGHMSNQPQHF

V gene: TRBV13
J gene: TRBJ2-1
D gene: -
clone size: few
CDR3 protein: CASSLAGYDEQFF

V gene: TRBV13
J gene: TRBJ1-4
D gene: -
clone size: many
CDR3 protein: CASSLAGYEKLFF

V gene: TRBV24-1
J gene: TRBJ2-3
D gene: TRBD2
clone size: -
CDR3 protein: CATSVGLPSTDTQYF

V gene: TRBV20-1
J gene: TRBJ1-1
D gene: -
clone size: many
CDR3 protein: CSARGSPGFTEAFF

V gene: TRBV9
J gene: TRBJ1-6
D gene: TRBD1
clone size: -
CDR3 protein: CASSADRGSPLHF

V gene: TRBV3-1
J gene: TRBJ1-1
D gene: -
clone size: many
CDR3 protein: CASSPPSITEAFF

V gene: TRBV29-1
J gene: TRBJ2-2
D gene: -
clone size: many
CDR3 protein: CSVAVNTGELFF

V gene: TRBV27
J gene: TRBJ2-3
D gene: TRBD2
clone size: few
CDR3 protein: CASSFRLAASTDTQYF

V gene: TRBV7-9
J gene: TRBJ1-4
D gene: -
clone size: many
CDR3 protein: CASSATEELFF

V gene: TRBV5-4
J gene: TRBJ2-7
D gene: TRBD2
clone size: -
CDR3 protein: CASSSGTSGSSAEQYF

V gene: TRBV29-1
J gene: TRBJ2-3
D gene: TRBD2
clone size: few
CDR3 protein: CSGSGESTDTQYF

V gene: TRBV29-1
J gene: TRBJ2-1
D gene: TRBD2
clone size: many
CDR3 protein: CSVDSGRDNEQFF

V gene: TRBV9
J gene: TRBJ2-7
D gene: TRBD2
clone size: many
CDR3 protein: CASSVLAGPYEQYF

V gene: TRBV20-1
J gene: TRBJ2-3
D gene: -
clone size: many
CDR3 protein: CSARDGLADTQYF

V gene: TRBV7-8
J gene: TRBJ1-2
D gene: TRBD1
clone size: few
CDR3 protein: CASSLPGQGNYGYTF

V gene: TRBV20-1
J gene: TRBJ2-5
D gene: TRBD1
clone size: few
CDR3 protein: CSAEPGQGKETQYF

V gene: TRBV2
J gene: TRBJ1-5
D gene: TRBD1
clone size: -
CDR3 protein: CASKSGRGRDQPQHF

V gene: TRBV28
J gene: TRBJ1-5
D gene: -
clone size: -
CDR3 protein: CASSLFRGGNQPQHF

V gene: TRBV27
J gene: TRBJ2-7
D gene: -
clone size: -
CDR3 protein: CASSLSAGSYEQYF

V gene: TRBV3-1
J gene: TRBJ2-3
D gene: TRBD2
clone size: -
CDR3 protein: CASSRITGTSGGSQYF

V gene: TRBV3-1
J gene: TRBJ2-7
D gene: TRBD2
clone size: -
CDR3 protein: CASSGTSGGSYEQYF

V gene: TRBV27
J gene: TRBJ1-1
D gene: -
clone size: -
CDR3 protein: CASSLSPTGDTEAFF

V gene: TRBV5-1
J gene: TRBJ1-5
D gene: -
clone size: -
CDR3 protein: CASSLGSGQHWSNQPQHF

V gene: TRBV15
J gene: TRBJ2-5
D gene: -
clone size: few
CDR3 protein: CATSPNRAQETQYF

V gene: TRBV29-1
J gene: TRBJ2-6
D gene: TRBD1
clone size: many
CDR3 protein: CSGYSGGTGANVLTF

V gene: TRBV9
J gene: TRBJ2-7
D gene: TRBD1
clone size: few
CDR3 protein: CASSVEGAREQYF

V gene: TRBV28
J gene: TRBJ1-1
D gene: -
clone size: -
CDR3 protein: CASSFPSGVKTEAFF

V gene: TRBV18
J gene: TRBJ2-6
D gene: -
clone size: -
CDR3 protein: CASSPLGSGANVLTF

V gene: TRBV12-3/TRBV12-4
J gene: TRBJ2-1
D gene: -
clone size: many
CDR3 protein: CASSLGFHNEQFF